What follows is one TCR beta chain and its context. Every TCR library used roughly 3,700 ng of total RNA. With the 5' RACE reads reprocessed, TCRdb shows one record per CDR3 protein and no DNA. The repertoire table contains 350,000 to 500,000 distinct CDR3 sequences. The data are from a study of monozygotic twins with inflammatory bowel disease. CDR1 is GTSNPN, CDR2 SVGIG, per germline (reference sequence). The CDR3 totals 13 residues. Sequenced input: blood. The receptor comes from a human donor with ulcerative colitis or Crohn's disease, or a healthy co-twin of an affected twin (not recorded which). The V call is TRBV30, the J call TRBJ2-7. CDR3 sequence: CAWSKDRSYEQYF.